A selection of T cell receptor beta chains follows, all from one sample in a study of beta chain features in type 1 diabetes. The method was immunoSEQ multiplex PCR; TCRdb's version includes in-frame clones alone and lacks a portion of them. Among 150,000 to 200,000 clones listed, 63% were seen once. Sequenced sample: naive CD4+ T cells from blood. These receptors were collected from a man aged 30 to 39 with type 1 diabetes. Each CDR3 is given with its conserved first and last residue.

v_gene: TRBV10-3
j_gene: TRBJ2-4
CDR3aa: CAISEEGNIQYF

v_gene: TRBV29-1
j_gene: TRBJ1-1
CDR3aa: CSGTGRKAEAFF

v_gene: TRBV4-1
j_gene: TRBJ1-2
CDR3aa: CASSQDQGDSFYGYTF

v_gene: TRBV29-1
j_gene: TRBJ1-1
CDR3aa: CSAVVVNTEAFF

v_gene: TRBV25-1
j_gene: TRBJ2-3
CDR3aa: CASQQGTSTDTQYF

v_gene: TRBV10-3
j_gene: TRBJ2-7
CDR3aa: CAPETPEQYF

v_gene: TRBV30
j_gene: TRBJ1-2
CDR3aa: CACTVSSGNYGYTF

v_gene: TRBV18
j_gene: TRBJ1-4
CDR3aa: CASSPRSGEKLFF

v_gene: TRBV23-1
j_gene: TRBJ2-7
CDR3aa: CASSPLRTGLPLYEQYF

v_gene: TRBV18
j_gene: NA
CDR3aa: CASSYGRSSEQYF

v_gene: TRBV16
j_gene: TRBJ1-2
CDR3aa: CASSRANYGYTF

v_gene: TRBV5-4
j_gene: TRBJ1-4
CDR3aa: CASSSSGADEKLFF

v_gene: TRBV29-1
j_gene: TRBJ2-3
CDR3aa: CSVEESSADTQYF

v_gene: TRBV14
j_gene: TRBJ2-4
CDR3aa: CASSQGQLNIQYF

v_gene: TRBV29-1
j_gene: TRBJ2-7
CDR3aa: CSVAGQHFYEQYF

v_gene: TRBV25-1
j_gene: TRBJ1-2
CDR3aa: CASSELPGRMGTNYGYTF

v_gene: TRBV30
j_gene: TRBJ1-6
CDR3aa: CAWSVITTEDRGLISPLHF

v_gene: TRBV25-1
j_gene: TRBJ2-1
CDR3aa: CASSPIGTGLYNEQFF

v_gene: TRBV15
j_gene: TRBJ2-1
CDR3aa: CATSINYQGNEQFF

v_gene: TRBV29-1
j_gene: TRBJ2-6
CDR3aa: CSAVGGTTSGANVLTF

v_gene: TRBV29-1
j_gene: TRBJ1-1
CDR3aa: CSARDSNTEAFF

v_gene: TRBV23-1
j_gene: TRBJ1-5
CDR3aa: CANTGTGVINQPQHF

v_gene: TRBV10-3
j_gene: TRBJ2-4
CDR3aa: CAISVSGLTKNIQYF

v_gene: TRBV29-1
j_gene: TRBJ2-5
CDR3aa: CSGKQGIGETQYF

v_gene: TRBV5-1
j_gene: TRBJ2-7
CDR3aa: CASGNPAASGEQYF

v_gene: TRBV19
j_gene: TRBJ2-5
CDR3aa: CASSITIEETQYF

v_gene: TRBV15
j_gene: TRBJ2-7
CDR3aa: CATSAGSLSYEQYF

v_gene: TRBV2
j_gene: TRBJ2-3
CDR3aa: CASSESGDTQYF

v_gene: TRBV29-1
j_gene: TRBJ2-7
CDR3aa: CSVLQEGGLYEQYF

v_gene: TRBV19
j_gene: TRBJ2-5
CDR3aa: CASSTSTGEETQYF

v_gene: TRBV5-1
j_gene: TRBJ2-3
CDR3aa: CASSSGRGDTQYF

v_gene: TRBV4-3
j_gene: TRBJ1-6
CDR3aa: CASSQDPTGYNSPLHF

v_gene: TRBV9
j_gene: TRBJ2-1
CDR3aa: CASSVLAGSYNEQFF

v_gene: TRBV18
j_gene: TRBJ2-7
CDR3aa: CASSGVQGNTYEQYF

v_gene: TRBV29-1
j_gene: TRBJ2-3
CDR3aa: CSVEWSGGTDTQYF

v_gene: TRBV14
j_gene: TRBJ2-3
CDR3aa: CASSQEYAGTDTQYF

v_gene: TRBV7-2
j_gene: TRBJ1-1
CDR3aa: CASSFFRGNTEAFF

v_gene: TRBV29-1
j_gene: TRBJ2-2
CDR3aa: CSVSTGGDTGELFF

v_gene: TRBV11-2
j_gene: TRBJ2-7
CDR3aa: CASSRMTTGSEQYF

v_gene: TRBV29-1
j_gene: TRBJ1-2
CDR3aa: CSVGDGYTF

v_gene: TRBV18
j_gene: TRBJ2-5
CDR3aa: CASSPTSASTQETQYF

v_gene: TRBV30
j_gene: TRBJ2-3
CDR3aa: CAWTRGGGDTQYF

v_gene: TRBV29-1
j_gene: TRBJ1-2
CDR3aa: CSGRTGSYGYTF

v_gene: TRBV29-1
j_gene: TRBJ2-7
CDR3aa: CSGGTSGGSYEQYF

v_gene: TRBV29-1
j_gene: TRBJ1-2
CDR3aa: CSVRPAARGYTF

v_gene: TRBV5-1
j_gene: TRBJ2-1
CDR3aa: CASNEGQSYNEQFF

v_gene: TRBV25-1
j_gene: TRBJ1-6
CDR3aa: CASTETDREDSPLHF

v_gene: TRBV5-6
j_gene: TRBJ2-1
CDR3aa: CASSYTLTGSSYNEQFF

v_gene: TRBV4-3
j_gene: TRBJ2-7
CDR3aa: CASSQELGLVPPGEQYF

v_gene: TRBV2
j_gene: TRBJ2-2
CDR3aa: CASSDTRGELFF

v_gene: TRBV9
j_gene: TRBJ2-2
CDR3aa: CASSVETGELFF

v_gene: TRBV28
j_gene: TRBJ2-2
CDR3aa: CASRGQPNTGELFF

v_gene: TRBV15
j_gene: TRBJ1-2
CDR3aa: CATSMGQGAYGYTF

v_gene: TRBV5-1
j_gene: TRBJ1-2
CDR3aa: CASDFGQSADPIAGYGYTF

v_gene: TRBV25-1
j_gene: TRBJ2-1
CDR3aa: CASSEPRGYSYNEQFF

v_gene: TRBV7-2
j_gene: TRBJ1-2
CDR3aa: CASSSGQGGYGYTF

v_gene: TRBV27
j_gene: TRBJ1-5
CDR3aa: CASRRAGQPQHF

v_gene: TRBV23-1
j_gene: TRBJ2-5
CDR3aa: CASSQSWLTREEPQYF

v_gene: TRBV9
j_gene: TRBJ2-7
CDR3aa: CASSVGGTASYEQYF

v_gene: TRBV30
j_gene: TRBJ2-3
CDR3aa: CAWSAQGTAVGDTQYF